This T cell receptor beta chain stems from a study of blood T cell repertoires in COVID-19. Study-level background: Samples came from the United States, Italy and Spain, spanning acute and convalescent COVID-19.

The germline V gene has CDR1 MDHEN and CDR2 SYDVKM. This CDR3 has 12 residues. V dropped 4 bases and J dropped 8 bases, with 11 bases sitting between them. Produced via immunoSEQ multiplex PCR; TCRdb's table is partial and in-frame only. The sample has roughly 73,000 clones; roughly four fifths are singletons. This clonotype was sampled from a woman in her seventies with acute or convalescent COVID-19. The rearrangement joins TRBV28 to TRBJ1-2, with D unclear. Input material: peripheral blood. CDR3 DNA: TGTGCCAGCAGTTCCAGAGGAAGGGGCTACACCTTC. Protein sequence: CASSSRGRGYTF.